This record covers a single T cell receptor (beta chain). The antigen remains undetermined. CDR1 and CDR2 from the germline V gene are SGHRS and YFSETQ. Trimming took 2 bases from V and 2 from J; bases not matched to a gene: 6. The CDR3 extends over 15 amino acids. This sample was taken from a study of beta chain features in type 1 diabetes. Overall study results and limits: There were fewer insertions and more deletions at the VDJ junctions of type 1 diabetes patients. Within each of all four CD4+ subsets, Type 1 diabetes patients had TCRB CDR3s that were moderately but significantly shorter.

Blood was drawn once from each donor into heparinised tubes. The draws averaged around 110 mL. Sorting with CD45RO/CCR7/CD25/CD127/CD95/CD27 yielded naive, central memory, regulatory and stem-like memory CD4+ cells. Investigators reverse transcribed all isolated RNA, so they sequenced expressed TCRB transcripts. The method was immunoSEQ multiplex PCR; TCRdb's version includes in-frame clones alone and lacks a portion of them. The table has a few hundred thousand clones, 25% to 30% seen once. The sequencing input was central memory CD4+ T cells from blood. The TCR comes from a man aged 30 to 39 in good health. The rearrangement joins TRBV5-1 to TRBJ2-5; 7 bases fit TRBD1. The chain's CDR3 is CASSLTGDLQETQYF. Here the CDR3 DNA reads TGCGCCAGCAGCTTAACAGGGGACCTACAAGAGACCCAGTACTTC.